Below, 18 T cell receptor beta chains from the same sample are listed, as sequenced in a study of response to subunit inactivated influenza vaccine (dated by TCRdb to about 2018). Libraries were built with RT-PCR. The instrument given in TCRdb is Illumina HiSeq 2500. Using fastp trimming at Q25 and MiXCR clonotype assembly, TCRdb reanalyzed the public sequencing data and kept in-frame beta chains. Every entry covers one CDR3 protein and lists the most common genes and DNA from its rows. This sample gives around 650,000 distinct CDR3 sequences in total; 15% to 18% of them show up just once. The ten largest make up 11% of the sample. The specimen comprised PBMCs from blood, sampled 11 to 12 days after vaccination. These receptors all come from a man between 45 and 60 years old who received an inactivated influenza vaccine. Donor details come from another sample of the same person, matched by shared clones.

This clonotype occurred a few times. J is TRBJ2-2 and V is TRBV7-2; D is tentatively TRBD1 or TRBD2 (5 bases each). V lost 6 bases and J lost 4, with 21 bases in between. The length of the CDR3 is 17 residues. Germline V CDR1 and CDR2: SGHTA, FQGNSA. The CDR3 loop reads CASSHAGWERGTGELFF. The CDR3 nucleotides read TGTGCCAGCAGTCATGCTGGGTGGGAGAGGGGCACCGGGGAGCTGTTTTTT.

V gene TRBV28 combines with J gene TRBJ2-7; 10 positions match TRBD2. V was pared by 1 base and J by 2 bases, with 5 bases of the junction left unmatched. Germline CDR1 is MDHEN and CDR2 is SYDVKM. The CDR3 covers 16 residues. CDR3 residues: CASSLSTSGAPYEQYF. Written as DNA, the CDR3 is TGTGCCAGCAGTTTATCCACTAGCGGGGCCCCCTACGAGCAGTACTTC.

This clonotype appeared a few times. The gene calls are TRBV7-9 and TRBJ1-4; no clear D gene. CDR3 size: 14 residues. V was cut by 5 bases and J by 4 bases, with 11 bases left in between. The germline gives CDR1 SEHNR, CDR2 FQNEAQ (reference sequence). The CDR3 region is CASSTGRGNEKLFF. In DNA, the CDR3 is TGTGCCAGCAGCACCGGACGGGGTAATGAAAAACTGTTTTTT.

J is TRBJ2-7 and V is TRBV29-1, with 8 bases matching TRBD1. The CDR3 is made up of 16 amino acids. Germline-derived CDR1 and CDR2 are SQVTM and ANQGSEA. The J segment lost 0 bases and the V segment lost 1 base, leaving 8 bases of the junction unmatched. The CDR3 loop reads CSVEGVPGQVSYEQYF. The DNA for the CDR3 is TGCAGCGTTGAAGGGGTTCCGGGACAGGTCTCCTACGAGCAGTACTTC.

The chain recombines TRBV12-3 or TRBV12-4 with TRBJ1-1, with a possible D match to TRBD1 (6 bases). The CDR3 is 16 residues long. V was clipped by 4 bases and J by 7 bases, with 22 bases between them. In nucleotides, the CDR3 is TGTGCCAGCAGTTCACCATCACAACAGGGAGGGGGTGAAGCTTTCTTT. Amino acids: CASSSPSQQGGGEAFF.

This clonotype occurred a few times. The rearrangement uses TRBV7-9 and TRBJ2-5; the match to TRBD2 covers 8 bases. Unmatched junction bases numbered 13, after V lost 3 bases and J lost 4 bases. Germline loops: CDR1 SEHNR, CDR2 FQNEAQ (reference sequence). The CDR3 loop spans 17 amino acids. In nucleotides, the CDR3 is TGTGCCAGCAGCTTGGGTCTTGGACTAGCACGGGGAGAGACCCAGTACTTC. It codes for CASSLGLGLARGETQYF.

This clonotype has just a few counts. The chain is built from TRBV5-1 and TRBJ2-2, with TRBD1 matching over 8 bases. Germline-derived CDR1 and CDR2 are SGHRS and YFSETQ. The V gene end was trimmed by 0 bases and the J gene end by 1 base; junction bases not matched to a gene: 5. The CDR3 is 17 residues long. For the CDR3, the DNA is TGCGCCAGCAGCTTGGCTGGACAGGGAGGGAACACCGGGGAGCTGTTTTTT. Translated, it gives CASSLAGQGGNTGELFF.

V gene TRBV28 combines with J gene TRBJ2-5; D might be TRBD2 (6 bases). The CDR3 has 13 amino acids. V gave up 5 bases and J gave up 5 bases, with 12 bases separating them. The germline V gene has CDR1 MDHEN and CDR2 SYDVKM. CDR3 bases: TGTGCCAGCAGTCCGGCGGGGACGGAGACCCAGTACTTC. Protein product: CASSPAGTETQYF. Full variable domain (missing parts from reference TRBV28 and TRBJ2-5): DVKVTQSSRYLVKRTGEKVFLECVQDMDHENMFWYRQDPGLGLRLIYFSYDVKMKEKGDIPEGYSVSREKKERFSLILESASTNQTSMYLCASSPAGTETQYFGPGTRLLVL.

This chain joins TRBV7-2 and TRBJ1-3, with 10 bases lining up with TRBD1. The germline V gene encodes CDR1 SGHTA and CDR2 FQGNSA. The V segment lost 2 bases and the J segment 6 bases; nucleotides outside the gene matches: 10. The CDR3 totals 17 residues. This CDR3 reads CASSLSNRQGAVNTIYF. In DNA, the CDR3 is TGTGCCAGCAGCTTATCCAATCGACAGGGGGCGGTAAACACCATATATTTT.

The rearrangement links TRBV12-3 or TRBV12-4 to TRBJ2-7, with 10 positions matching TRBD1. After removal of 2 bases from V and 7 bases from J, the junction contained 8 bases not matched to a gene. The CDR3 sequence is 15 residues long. CDR3 nucleotides: TGTGCCAGCAGTTTAATAGGGGACAGGGGCCGAGAGCAGTACTTC. It encodes CASSLIGDRGREQYF.

This clonotype has just a few counts. The V call is TRBV5-1, the J call TRBJ2-3, with 14 bases that match TRBD2. Germline CDR1 reads SGHRS; CDR2 reads YFSETQ. The CDR3 length is 18 residues. V gave up 2 bases and J gave up 0 bases; unmatched junction bases: 5. The DNA for the CDR3 is TGCGCCAGCAGCTTTGGACTAGCGGGGGGCACTAGCACAGATACGCAGTATTTT. Translating it yields CASSFGLAGGTSTDTQYF.

There are a few counts of this clonotype. The chain is built from TRBV20-1 and TRBJ2-2; 8 bases are shared with TRBD2. Per the germline V gene, CDR1 is DFQATT and CDR2 is SNEGSKA (reference sequence). J gave up 9 bases and V 7 bases, and 13 bases lay outside the gene matches. The length of the CDR3 is 14 residues. The CDR3 reads CSVSSGPNARELFF. CDR3 bases: TGCAGTGTTTCTAGCGGGCCGAATGCCCGGGAGCTGTTTTTT.

The V call is TRBV7-9, the J call TRBJ2-1; D not certain. CDR1 and CDR2 (germline): SEHNR, FQNEAQ (reference sequence). The CDR3 has 16 amino acids. Trimming removed 5 bases at V and 9 bases at J, with 23 bases between. CDR3 nucleotide sequence: TGTGCCAGCAGCACACGATCTACCCTCGGGTGGGGTGAGCAGTTCTTC. It yields the protein CASSTRSTLGWGEQFF.

The rearrangement joins TRBV6-5 to TRBJ2-7; D remains ambiguous. CDR1 is MNHEY, CDR2 SVGAGI, per germline. This CDR3 has 15 residues. Trimming took 5 bases from V and 1 from J, leaving 15 bases between them. The chain's CDR3 is CASSTARYSSYEQYF. The CDR3, as DNA: TGTGCCAGCAGTACTGCGCGTTACTCTTCCTACGAGCAGTACTTC.

V is TRBV6-5 and J is TRBJ2-1; no clear D. V was trimmed by 0 bases and J by 10 bases, leaving 16 bases between them. The CDR3 has 15 residues. Per the germline V gene, CDR1 is MNHEY and CDR2 is SVGAGI. The CDR3 coding sequence is TGTGCCAGCAGTTACTCGATTTCGCCATCGGACGAGCAGTTCTTC. Protein: CASSYSISPSDEQFF.

This clonotype was found a few times. V is TRBV25-1 and J is TRBJ1-4; unclear D gene. V gave up 1 base and J gave up 8 bases, with 5 bases separating them. The CDR3 is made up of 12 amino acids. Germline V gene lookup returns CDR1 MGHDK and CDR2 SYGVNS. The CDR3 sequence is CASSESGEKLFF. The CDR3 DNA reads TGTGCCAGCAGTGAATCAGGCGAAAAACTGTTTTTT.

This clonotype was recorded a few times. The J gene is TRBJ2-1, the V gene TRBV5-6; 10 bases match TRBD1. J lost 3 bases, V lost 1 base, and 4 bases had no gene match. This CDR3 comprises 16 residues. CDR1 is SGHDT and CDR2 is YYEEEE in the germline V gene. The CDR3 DNA reads as TGTGCCAGCAGCTTGACCGGGACAGGGGTCTACAATGAGCAGTTCTTC. It specifies CASSLTGTGVYNEQFF.

This clonotype came up a few times. V gene TRBV24-1 combines with J gene TRBJ1-1; a possible D gene is TRBD1 (6 bases). V lost 2 bases to trimming and J lost 9 bases, with 9 bases between them. Germline V lookup: CDR1 KGHDR, CDR2 SFDVKD. The CDR3 is 12 amino acids. CDR3 sequence (DNA): TGTGCCACCAGTGATTCAACAGGGAAAGCTTTCTTT. It encodes CATSDSTGKAFF.